This T cell receptor (beta chain) was observed in a study of control samples from healthy donors and cancer patients. The ends lost 2 bases at V and 6 bases at J; junction bases unmatched: 5. The CDR3 contains 15 residues. Germline CDR1 and CDR2: KGHSH and LQKENI. Method: immunoSEQ multiplex PCR; TCRdb's copy keeps in-frame clones and lacks some. The sample lists about 140,000 clones; roughly 92% were seen once. The sequence derives from a man between 25 and 39 years old in good health. The V call is TRBV18, the J call TRBJ2-2; 8 positions match TRBD1. The sample was blood. The CDR3 DNA is TGTGCCAGCTCACCAAGGACAGGGTTGTCCGGGGAGCTGTTTTTT. Its translation: CASSPRTGLSGELFF.